These 28 T cell receptor beta chains were sequenced from one sample in a study of cytomegalovirus exposure and HLA in healthy donors. 60 Vbeta and 13 Jbeta primers were used in PCR. Assay: immunoSEQ multiplex PCR; the TCRdb copy retains only in-frame clones and omits some. The sample yields 100,000 to 150,000 clones, over 65% seen once. Sequenced: PBMCs. These receptors were obtained from a man aged 40-55 years in good health and CMV-seropositive.

The chain has TRBV9 and TRBJ1-5; no firm D call. The CDR3 has 15 amino acids. Germline-derived CDR1 and CDR2 are SGDLS and YYNGEE. V lost 0 bases, J lost 5 bases, and 12 bases lay in between. This CDR3 reads CASSVEPGKDQPQHF. The CDR3 DNA is TGTGCCAGCAGCGTAGAGCCCGGGAAGGATCAGCCCCAGCATTTT.

This sequence joins TRBV20-1 and TRBJ2-7; TRBD2 aligns across 8 bases. This CDR3 comprises 11 residues. CDR1 and CDR2 (germline): DFQATT, SNEGSKA (reference sequence). The J segment lost 6 bases and the V segment lost 6 bases, leaving 4 bases of the junction unmatched. In DNA, the CDR3 is TGCAGTGCGCCGGGAGGGGCCGAGCAGTACTTC. Amino acids: CSAPGGAEQYF.

The chain joins TRBV9 to TRBJ2-5, with 13 bases aligning to TRBD2. Germline CDR1 SGDLS, CDR2 YYNGEE. The J segment lost 4 bases and the V segment lost 4 bases, leaving 10 bases of the junction unmatched. The CDR3 runs to 17 residues. This chain's CDR3 is CASSPLGLAGIAETQYF. CDR3 DNA: TGTGCCAGCAGCCCATTGGGACTAGCGGGAATCGCAGAGACCCAGTACTTC.

The rearrangement uses TRBV5-8 and TRBJ1-4, with 8 positions matching TRBD1. Germline V gene lookup returns CDR1 SGHTS and CDR2 YDEGEE. The length of the CDR3 is 12 residues. The J segment lost 7 bases and the V segment lost 8 bases, leaving 4 bases of the junction unmatched. The DNA of the CDR3 is TGTGCCAGGGGGACAGGAGGTGAAAAACTGTTTTTT. Its protein product is CARGTGGEKLFF.

The chain has TRBV28 and TRBJ1-5; tentative D call: TRBD1 (5 bases). Trimming took off 5 bases at V and 7 bases at J, with 6 bases between the two ends. Germline assignment: CDR1 MDHEN and CDR2 SYDVKM. The length of the CDR3 is 11 residues. Here the CDR3 reads CASSNRQPQHF. CDR3 DNA: TGTGCCAGCAGTAACAGGCAGCCCCAGCATTTT.

This clone is a singleton in its sample. This chain joins TRBV18 and TRBJ2-5, with 11 bases aligning to TRBD1. With V trimmed by 5 bases and J by 5 bases, 28 bases remained unmatched. The CDR3 is made up of 22 amino acids. The V gene's germline CDR1 is KGHSH and CDR2 LQKENI. The CDR3 protein is CASSFRDRGAPRVAGLRETQYF. The CDR3 DNA sequence: TGTGCCAGCTCATTCCGGGACAGGGGGGCCCCGAGGGTAGCGGGGCTAAGGGAGACCCAGTACTTC.

The chain recombines TRBV19 with TRBJ2-7; 7 bases are shared with TRBD1. The CDR3 covers 17 residues. Trimming removed 5 bases from V and 2 bases from J; junction bases left unmatched: 15. In germline, CDR1 is LNHDA, CDR2 SQIVND (reference sequence). Written as DNA, the CDR3 is TGTGCCAGTAGTCCGGGACAGCTATTTCTAAAAGCCTACGAGCAGTACTTC. This encodes CASSPGQLFLKAYEQYF.

This sequence joins TRBV5-6 and TRBJ1-2; TRBD1 matches 10 bases. Trimming cost V 5 bases and J 0 bases; bases outside gene matches: 10. This CDR3 contains 17 residues. Germline V CDR1 and CDR2: SGHDT, YYEEEE. DNA of the CDR3: TGTGCCAGCAGTTATGGACAGGGGGGAAAACCTAACTATGGCTACACCTTC. This codes for CASSYGQGGKPNYGYTF. The entire variable domain, with the rest obtained from reference TRBV5-6 and TRBJ1-2, is as follows: DAGVTQSPTHLIKTRGQQVTLRCSPKSGHDTVSWYQQALGQGPQFIFQYYEEEERQRGNFPDRFSGHQFPNYSSELNVNALLLGDSALYLCASSYGQGGKPNYGYTFGSGTRLTVV.

The gene calls are TRBV11-3 and TRBJ2-7; 12 nucleotides match TRBD1. This CDR3 is 15 amino acids long. V trimming: 5 bases; J trimming: 4 bases; junction bases outside the gene matches: 6. CDR1 SGHNT and CDR2 YENEEA come from the germline V gene. CDR3 protein: CASSLGTGGNYEQYF. CDR3 bases: TGTGCCAGCAGCCTCGGGACAGGGGGCAATTACGAGCAGTACTTC.

The rearrangement links TRBV19 to TRBJ1-1; 11 nucleotides align to TRBD1. Trimming removed 3 bases from V and 6 bases from J; junction bases left unmatched: 6. Germline values: CDR1 LNHDA, CDR2 SQIVND (reference sequence). This CDR3 has 15 residues. This CDR3 reads CASSMGTGGYAEAFF. CDR3 nucleotide sequence: TGTGCCAGTAGTATGGGGACAGGGGGGTACGCTGAAGCTTTCTTT.

The V and J genes are TRBV25-1 and TRBJ2-1; 11 bases are shared with TRBD2. Per the germline V gene, CDR1 is MGHDK and CDR2 is SYGVNS. There are 16 residues in the CDR3. The junction had 11 bases not matched to a gene; V was cut back by 2 bases and J by 11 bases. The CDR3 sequence is CASSERGTSGLNKQFF. The CDR3 DNA sequence: TGTGCCAGCAGTGAAAGGGGGACTAGCGGCCTAAATAAGCAGTTCTTC.

This clone occurred a few times. The chain links TRBV6-1 to TRBJ2-7; the match to TRBD1 covers 11 bases. J gave up 6 bases and V 6 bases, and 10 bases lay outside the gene matches. Germline V CDR1 and CDR2: MNHNS, SASEGT. CDR3 length equals 15 residues. In nucleotides, the CDR3 is TGTGCCAGCAGCCTCCCCGGACAGGGGGCCTTCGAGCAGTACTTC. Translating gives CASSLPGQGAFEQYF.

This clone came up a few times. The genes are TRBV5-8 and TRBJ1-2; TRBD1 might be the D (5 bases). This CDR3 is 13 amino acids long. CDR1 and CDR2 from the germline V gene are SGHTS and YDEGEE. Between the trimmed V and J ends, which lost 1 base and 7 bases, there was a span of 11 bases. In DNA, the CDR3 is TGTGCCAGCAGCTTGTGGAGGGACGGTGGCTACACCTTC. Its protein product is CASSLWRDGGYTF.

This clone was seen only once. The chain has TRBV7-9 and TRBJ1-1, with D maybe TRBD1 (6 bases). Germline values: CDR1 SEHNR, CDR2 FQNEAQ (reference sequence). The CDR3 has 12 amino acids. Trimming shortened V by 8 bases and J by 0 bases, and 7 bases separated the two germline ends. The CDR3 DNA follows: TGTGCCAGCCGGGACATGAACACTGAAGCTTTCTTT. Its translation is CASRDMNTEAFF.

The CDR3 nucleotides are TGTGCCAGCAGCTTTACAGGGCGCGCTAACTATGGCTACACCTTC. Translation: CASSFTGRANYGYTF. The chain joins TRBV5-4 to TRBJ1-2; D is possibly TRBD1 (6 bases). This CDR3 region has 15 residues. V dropped 2 bases and J dropped 0 bases, with 11 bases sitting between them. Germline lookup yields CDR1 SGHNT and CDR2 YYREEE (reference sequence).

This rearrangement joins TRBV5-6 to TRBJ2-7; a possible D gene is TRBD1 (5 bases). Germline V gene data show CDR1 as SGHDT and CDR2 as YYEEEE. The CDR3 is 16 residues long. The V and J ends lost 2 bases and 0 bases respectively, with 15 bases between them. DNA of the CDR3: TGTGCCAGCAGCTTTCGAGTCAGGGCCAGCTCCTACGAGCAGTACTTC. As protein: CASSFRVRASSYEQYF.

The rearrangement joins TRBV4-3 to TRBJ2-2; 9 bases are shared with TRBD2. J was trimmed by 6 bases and V by 0 bases; bases with no gene match: 5. This CDR3 contains 16 residues. Per germline, CDR1 LGHNA and CDR2 YSLEER. CDR3: CASSQDRTSVSGELFF. The DNA of the CDR3 is TGCGCCAGCAGCCAAGATCGGACTAGCGTGTCCGGGGAGCTGTTTTTT.

V usage is TRBV10-1 and J usage is TRBJ2-7, with D perhaps matching TRBD1 (5 bases). Trimming cost V 2 bases and J 5 bases, with 10 bases left between them. Germline CDR1 WNHNN, CDR2 SYGVQD (reference sequence). This CDR3 has 13 residues. The CDR3 nucleotides read TGCGCCAGCAGTGAGAGGGGCAGCCACGAGCAGTACTTC. As protein: CASSERGSHEQYF.

The gene calls are TRBV4-3 and TRBJ2-7, with 8 bases identical to TRBD1. Germline V lookup: CDR1 LGHNA, CDR2 YSLEER. Trimming took 2 bases from V and 5 from J; bases not matched to a gene: 8. The CDR3 has 15 amino acids. The CDR3 region is CASSQNRGSVDEQYF. CDR3 sequence (DNA): TGCGCCAGCAGCCAAAACAGGGGGTCCGTTGACGAGCAGTACTTC.

The J gene is TRBJ2-7, the V gene TRBV10-3; D may be TRBD2 (6 bases). The CDR3 has 15 residues. Germline CDR1 is ENHRY and CDR2 is SYGVKD. V lost 3 bases and J 0 bases, leaving 12 bases between the germline ends. As DNA, the CDR3 is TGTGCCATCAGTGATCCGGGACTCAGCTCCTACGAGCAGTACTTC. It codes for CAISDPGLSSYEQYF.

This clone was seen once. CDR3 nucleotide sequence: TGTGCCAGCAGCTTCTCGGGACTAGCGGGAGTGCAGTACTTC. Its translation is CASSFSGLAGVQYF. The rearrangement uses TRBV7-8 and TRBJ2-5, with 14 bases matching TRBD2. Germline trimming cut 3 bases from V and 11 bases from J; bases unmatched to any gene: 5. The germline V gene has CDR1 SGHVS and CDR2 FQNEAQ. This CDR3 region has 14 residues.

This clone was observed a handful of times. This rearrangement joins TRBV10-3 to TRBJ1-1, with TRBD1 matching over 9 bases. V lost 8 bases, J lost 0 bases, and 7 bases stayed unmatched. CDR3 length: 15 residues. CDR1 is ENHRY and CDR2 is SYGVKD in the germline V gene. The CDR3 DNA follows: TGTGCCATCGGGAGCGGACAGGGGATGAACACTGAAGCTTTCTTT. Translation gives CAIGSGQGMNTEAFF.

This chain uses TRBV7-2 with TRBJ2-3; D is unclear. Germline CDR1 is SGHTA and CDR2 is FQGNSA. CDR3 length: 17 residues. Trimming removed 1 base at V and 1 base at J, with 15 bases between. The CDR3, as DNA: TGTGCCAGCAGCTTAGTGGGTTTGCGGCCAGGCACAGATACGCAGTATTTT. This codes for CASSLVGLRPGTDTQYF.

This chain joins TRBV7-3 and TRBJ2-1; 10 bases map to TRBD2. This CDR3 has 16 amino acids. V lost 6 bases, J lost 7 bases, and 12 bases stayed unmatched. The V gene's germline CDR1 is SGHTA and CDR2 FQGTGA. The CDR3 DNA reads TGTGCCAGCAGTCCCATCCCCAGCGGGAGGGATAATGAGCAGTTCTTC. This gives the protein CASSPIPSGRDNEQFF.

This clone was seen only a few times. The chain employs TRBV25-1 and TRBJ2-5; TRBD2 matches 7 bases. Germline CDR1 reads MGHDK; CDR2 reads SYGVNS. Losses at the gene ends were 5 bases for V and 4 bases for J; bases not matched to a gene: 13. This CDR3 is 16 amino acids long. The CDR3, as DNA: TGTGCCAGCAGTAAAGCCAGGCTAGCGGCTCTAGAGACCCAGTACTTC. It codes for CASSKARLAALETQYF.

The CDR3 DNA reads as TGTGCCAGCAGTGACCTCCAGGGAACAGATACGCAGTATTTT. Amino acids: CASSDLQGTDTQYF. The rearrangement links TRBV6-1 to TRBJ2-3; a possible D gene is TRBD1 (5 bases). Germline V gene lookup returns CDR1 MNHNS and CDR2 SASEGT. The CDR3 is 14 amino acids. Trimming stripped 3 bases from V and 3 bases from J, with 10 bases between.

The genes are TRBV12-5 and TRBJ1-5, with TRBD1 identical over 9 bases. Losses at the gene ends were 7 bases for V and 2 bases for J; bases not matched to a gene: 6. Germline loops: CDR1 LGHNT, CDR2 FRNRAP. The CDR3 is made up of 15 amino acids. The CDR3 here is CASALRDRGNQPQHF. CDR3 DNA: TGTGCTAGTGCCCTCCGGGACAGGGGCAATCAGCCCCAGCATTTT.

V and J are TRBV20-1 and TRBJ2-7; perhaps TRBD1 as D (5 bases). Trimming removed 5 bases at V and 6 bases at J, with 11 bases between. The CDR3 consists of 11 residues. Germline CDR1 DFQATT, CDR2 SNEGSKA (reference sequence). The CDR3 region is CSAGVGAEQYF. The DNA of the CDR3 is TGCAGTGCTGGAGTTGGGGCCGAGCAGTACTTC.